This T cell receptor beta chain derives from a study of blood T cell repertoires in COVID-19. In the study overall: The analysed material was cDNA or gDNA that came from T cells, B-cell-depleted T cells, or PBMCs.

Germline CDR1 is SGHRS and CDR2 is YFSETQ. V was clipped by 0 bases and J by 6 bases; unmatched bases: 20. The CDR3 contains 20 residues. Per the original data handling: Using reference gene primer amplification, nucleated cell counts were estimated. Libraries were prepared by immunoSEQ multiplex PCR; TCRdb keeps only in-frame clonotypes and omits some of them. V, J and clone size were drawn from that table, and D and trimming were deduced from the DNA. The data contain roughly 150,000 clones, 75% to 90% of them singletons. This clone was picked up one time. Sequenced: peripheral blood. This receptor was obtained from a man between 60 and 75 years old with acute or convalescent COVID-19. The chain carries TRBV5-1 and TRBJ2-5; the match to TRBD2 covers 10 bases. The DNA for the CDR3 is TGCGCCAGCAGCTTGGCTCCAGCGGGGGGGCCAGAGGGGAGCCAGAAGACCCAGTACTTC. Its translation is CASSLAPAGGPEGSQKTQYF.